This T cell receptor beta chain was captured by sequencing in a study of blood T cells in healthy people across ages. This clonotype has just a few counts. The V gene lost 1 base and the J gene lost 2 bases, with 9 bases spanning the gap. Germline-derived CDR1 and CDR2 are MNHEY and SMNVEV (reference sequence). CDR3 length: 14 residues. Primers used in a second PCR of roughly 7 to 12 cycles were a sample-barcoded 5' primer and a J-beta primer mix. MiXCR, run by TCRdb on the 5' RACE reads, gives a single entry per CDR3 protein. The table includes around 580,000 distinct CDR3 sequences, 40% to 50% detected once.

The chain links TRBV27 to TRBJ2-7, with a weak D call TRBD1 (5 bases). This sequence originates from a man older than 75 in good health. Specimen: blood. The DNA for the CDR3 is TGTGCCAGCAGTTTATTGGCAGGGACCTACGAGCAGTACTTC. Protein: CASSLLAGTYEQYF.